This TCR beta chain originates from a study of CD8+CD57+ T cells in acquired aplastic anemia. Study-wide results and caveats: Both patients and controls carried the same twenty-nine CD8+ CDR3 sequences. Between patients and controls, CD8+ Simpson's diversity did not vary significantly.

Germline CDR1 and CDR2: LNHDA and SQIVND (reference sequence). V was shortened by 3 bases and J by 5 bases, with 17 bases between the two germline ends. CDR3 length: 15 residues. In regard to this clonotype: The target antigen is unknown.

The study profiled TCR beta VDJ and CDR3 using genomic DNA as template. In TCRdb, the reads were re-called with MiXCR into one record per CDR3 protein. The sample records some 47,000 distinct CDR3 sequences, 55% to 75% being singletons. This TCR derives from a human donor in good health, serving as a control. Material for sequencing was sorted CD4+, CD8+, or CD8+CD57+ T cells (not recorded which) from PBMCs. The chain links TRBV19 to TRBJ2-7, with D unresolved. In nucleotides, the CDR3 is TGTGCCAGTAGTATCTCACATCGTCCGGGCAACGAGCAGTACTTC. This encodes CASSISHRPGNEQYF. The complete variable domain, with remaining parts taken from reference TRBV19 and TRBJ2-7, reads DGGITQSPKYLFRKEGQNVTLSCEQNLNHDAMYWYRQDPGQGLRLIYYSQIVNDFQKGDIAEGYSVSREKKESFPLTVTSAQKNPTAFYLCASSISHRPGNEQYFGPGTRLTVT.